What follows are 18 T cell receptor beta chains derived from one specimen sequenced in a study of molecular identifiers for immune sequencing clone quantification. From the PCR reads, TCRdb called clonotypes with MiXCR, one entry per CDR3 protein. Among just over 40,000 distinct CDR3 sequences listed, about a quarter were seen once. Material: naive CD8+ T cells from blood, with Jurkat cell RNA spiked in. The subset denotes: FACS-sorted CD8+CD4-CCR7+CD45RA+ naive T cells. The receptors come from a human donor in good health. Some libraries in this study had Jurkat cell RNA spiked in.

This clonotype was observed at least ten times. This sequence joins TRBV29-1 and TRBJ1-1; D is uncertain. The CDR3 is 11 amino acids. Germline CDR1 and CDR2: SQVTM and ANQGSEA. V gave up 2 bases and J gave up 11 bases, with 12 bases separating them. The CDR3 region has the DNA TGCAGCGTTGAAAAGGGCATCCAGGCTTTCTTT. Translating gives CSVEKGIQAFF.

This clonotype was counted many times. The chain has TRBV5-8 and TRBJ2-6; D is undetermined. CDR3 length: 16 residues. CDR1 and CDR2 from the germline V gene are SGHTS and YDEGEE. V lost 0 bases and J lost 0, with 7 bases in between. The CDR3 region has the DNA TGTGCCAGCAGCTTGGTAGGGCTCTCTGGGGCCAACGTCCTGACTTTC. Protein: CASSLVGLSGANVLTF.

The count of this clonotype is one. A much larger clone lies a single base off, so this may be a read error. The chain carries TRBV12-3 or TRBV12-4 and TRBJ2-7, with 9 bases lining up with TRBD1. CDR3 size: 15 residues. This chain's CDR3 is CVSSPGQGSAYEQYF. CDR3 DNA: TGTGTCAGCAGTCCAGGACAGGGGTCGGCCTACGAGCAGTACTTC.

This clonotype was counted ten times or more. The genes are TRBV2 and TRBJ2-7; 10 bases align to TRBD2. The CDR3 has 15 amino acids. Germline loops: CDR1 SNHLY, CDR2 FYNNEI. The V segment lost 8 bases and the J segment 4 bases; nucleotides outside the gene matches: 11. The CDR3 region is CASVGSTSGIYEQYF. As DNA, the CDR3 is TGTGCCAGCGTCGGTAGTACTAGCGGGATTTACGAGCAGTACTTC.

The sample holds many counts of this clonotype. The chain is built from TRBV19 and TRBJ1-1; D is uncertain. The CDR3 spans 12 residues. The germline V gene encodes CDR1 LNHDA and CDR2 SQIVND (reference sequence). V was shortened by 5 bases and J by 6 bases, with 10 bases between the two germline ends. CDR3 region: CASSPHGAEAFF. The CDR3 nucleotides read TGTGCCAGTAGTCCCCATGGAGCTGAAGCTTTCTTT.

As regards this clonotype: This clone may be a read error of a much larger clone one base away. As the CDR3 is not closed by the conserved phenylalanine or tryptophan, this likely results from a read error. The V call is TRBV9, the J call TRBJ2-3; D not resolved. The germline gives CDR1 SGDLS, CDR2 YYNGEE. This CDR3 has 17 residues. The germline V and J ends were trimmed by 4 bases and 0 bases, with 18 bases remaining between them. The CDR3 nucleotides read TGTGCCAGCAGCTCCGGAATCGGTTCGGATAGCACAGATACGCAGTATCTT. Protein: CASSSGIGSDSTDTQYL.

The genes are TRBV5-6 and TRBJ2-1; TRBD2 aligns across 10 bases. Germline trimming cut 3 bases from V and 5 bases from J; bases unmatched to any gene: 14. The CDR3 is made up of 18 amino acids. Germline V gives CDR1 SGHDT, CDR2 YYEEEE. The CDR3 region is CASSSATWGSGGDNEQFF. The CDR3 DNA reads TGTGCCAGCAGCTCCGCGACTTGGGGAAGCGGGGGGGACAATGAGCAGTTCTTC.

The sample holds many counts of this clonotype. The chain joins TRBV6-5 to TRBJ2-2; 10 nucleotides align to TRBD1. The V gene end was trimmed by 3 bases and the J gene end by 6 bases; junction bases not matched to a gene: 10. Per the germline V gene, CDR1 is MNHEY and CDR2 is SVGAGI. CDR3 length equals 17 residues. The CDR3 DNA sequence: TGTGCCAGCAGTTATTACCTTCCGGGACAGGGGTCCGGGGAGCTGTTTTTT. Its protein product is CASSYYLPGQGSGELFF.

This clonotype was counted many times. The chain carries TRBV5-1 and TRBJ1-5; D possibly corresponds to TRBD1 (5 bases). V lost 0 bases to trimming and J lost 6 bases, with 13 bases between them. CDR1 and CDR2 (germline): SGHRS, YFSETQ. This CDR3 has 15 residues. CDR3: CASSLARGGGQPQHF. The CDR3 DNA reads as TGCGCCAGCAGCTTGGCCCGGGGCGGGGGTCAGCCCCAGCATTTT.

The chain is built from TRBV28 and TRBJ1-1; TRBD1 matches at 8 bases. V lost 5 bases, J lost 0 bases, and 8 bases stayed unmatched. Germline V lookup: CDR1 MDHEN, CDR2 SYDVKM. The CDR3 is 16 amino acids. The CDR3 region has the DNA TGTGCCAGCAGTCCCTTTGGCAGGGGGCTGAACACTGAAGCTTTCTTT. It is translated as CASSPFGRGLNTEAFF. Drawing the rest from reference TRBV28 and TRBJ1-1, the complete variable domain is DVKVTQSSRYLVKRTGEKVFLECVQDMDHENMFWYRQDPGLGLRLIYFSYDVKMKEKGDIPEGYSVSREKKERFSLILESASTNQTSMYLCASSPFGRGLNTEAFFGQGTRLTVV.

This clonotype was counted many times. The gene calls are TRBV4-2 and TRBJ2-7; tentatively, D is TRBD2 (6 bases). Germline-derived CDR1 and CDR2 are LGHNA and YNFKEQ. The CDR3 sequence is 14 residues long. The germline V and J ends were trimmed by 1 base and 5 bases, with 12 bases remaining between them. The CDR3 coding sequence is TGTGCCAGCAGCCAAGTGTCGGGAGCTGACGAGCAGTACTTC. Translating gives CASSQVSGADEQYF.

This clonotype is judged medium-sized (0.01 to 0.1%). The junction departs from germline at one end; a sequencing error may be responsible. The rearrangement links TRBV29-1 to TRBJ2-3, with a weak D call TRBD2 (6 bases). Germline V lookup: CDR1 SQVTM, CDR2 ANQGSEA. The CDR3 runs to 8 residues. Here the CDR3 reads CSVPGDLF. For the CDR3, the DNA is TGCAGCGTCCCGGGGGACCTTTTT.

This clonotype has a count of ten or more. This chain joins TRBV5-6 and TRBJ2-3; D remains unclear. Trimming left V 0 bases short and J 4 bases short, with 6 bases between. From germline, CDR1 is SGHDT and CDR2 YYEEEE. CDR3 length equals 13 residues. CDR3 nucleotide sequence: TGTGCCAGCAGCTTGGTAGTACCAGATACGCAGTATTTT. Translation: CASSLVVPDTQYF.

V usage is TRBV5-1 and J usage is TRBJ2-5, with D perhaps TRBD1 (6 bases). Germline CDR1 is SGHRS and CDR2 is YFSETQ. The CDR3 has 14 amino acids. The ends were cut back, 4 bases at V and 1 base at J, with 11 bases in the middle. The CDR3 region is CASSLLTGQETQYF. CDR3 DNA: TGCGCCAGCAGCCTCTTGACAGGCCAAGAGACCCAGTACTTC.

This clonotype has more than one count but fewer than ten. The gene calls are TRBV7-9 and TRBJ2-2; 14 bases map to TRBD2. V was pared by 5 bases and J by 0 bases, with 5 bases of the junction left unmatched. The germline gives CDR1 SEHNR, CDR2 FQNEAQ (reference sequence). CDR3 length: 18 amino acids. CDR3 sequence reads: CASSPRLAGGPNTGELFF. The CDR3 nucleotides are TGTGCCAGCAGCCCGCGACTAGCGGGAGGGCCGAACACCGGGGAGCTGTTTTTT.

This clonotype was seen repeatedly, ten times or more. The V gene is TRBV28, the J gene TRBJ2-3, with TRBD2 matching 7 bases. J gave up 2 bases and V 4 bases, and 15 bases lay outside the gene matches. Germline V gene data show CDR1 as MDHEN and CDR2 as SYDVKM. There are 18 residues in the CDR3. The DNA for the CDR3 is TGTGCCAGCAGTTCCCCTAGCGGAGGGAAGAGTACCACAGATACGCAGTATTTT. This sequence encodes CASSSPSGGKSTTDTQYF. Full variable domain (remainder filled in from reference TRBV28 and TRBJ2-3): DVKVTQSSRYLVKRTGEKVFLECVQDMDHENMFWYRQDPGLGLRLIYFSYDVKMKEKGDIPEGYSVSREKKERFSLILESASTNQTSMYLCASSSPSGGKSTTDTQYFGPGTRLTVL.

There are many counts of this clonotype. V gene TRBV4-2 combines with J gene TRBJ2-1; 12 bases map to TRBD2. Per the germline V gene, CDR1 is LGHNA and CDR2 is YNFKEQ. The CDR3 contains 19 residues. V lost 8 bases and J lost 8; bases outside the gene matches: 22. The CDR3 nucleotides are TGTGCCAGCCAGCCAAGTAGTTCTAGCGGGAGGGCTAGGTCGGATGAGCAGTTCTTC. Its protein product is CASQPSSSSGRARSDEQFF.

This clonotype was counted at least ten times. The V call is TRBV19, the J call TRBJ1-5; TRBD1 is a possible D gene (6 bases). CDR1 is LNHDA and CDR2 is SQIVND in the germline V gene (reference sequence). This CDR3 has 15 residues. With 7 bases removed from V and 2 bases from J, the gap between germline ends came to 15 bases. Here the CDR3 DNA reads TGTGCCAGTACCCCTACAGGGTTGGGCAATCAGCCCCAGCATTTT. It codes for CASTPTGLGNQPQHF.